This T cell receptor beta chain is drawn from a study of blood T cell repertoires in COVID-19. The wider study: T cells, B-cell-depleted T cells, or PBMCs provided the cDNA or gDNA that served as material.

Patients at the Seattle site were enrolled during active infection and followed longitudinally. In the original analysis: Reference gene primer amplification gave estimated nucleated cell counts. Sequencing was performed with immunoSEQ multiplex PCR; in TCRdb, only in-frame clones are kept and a portion is missing. The V and J calls and clone size come from that table; D and trimming were worked out from the DNA. The table records approximately 280,000 clones, about 93% of them present only once. There are 15 residues in the CDR3. The germline gives CDR1 MNHEY, CDR2 SMNVEV (reference sequence). The germline V and J ends were trimmed by 2 bases and 3 bases, with 12 bases remaining between them.

The specimen was peripheral blood. The chain couples TRBV27 to TRBJ2-3; perhaps TRBD1 as D (7 bases). The receptor's source is a woman in her 30s with COVID-19, enrolled during active disease. CDR3 sequence (DNA): TGTGCCAGCAGTTTAGGGGCAGGGGGGACAGATACGCAGTATTTT. It is translated as CASSLGAGGTDTQYF.